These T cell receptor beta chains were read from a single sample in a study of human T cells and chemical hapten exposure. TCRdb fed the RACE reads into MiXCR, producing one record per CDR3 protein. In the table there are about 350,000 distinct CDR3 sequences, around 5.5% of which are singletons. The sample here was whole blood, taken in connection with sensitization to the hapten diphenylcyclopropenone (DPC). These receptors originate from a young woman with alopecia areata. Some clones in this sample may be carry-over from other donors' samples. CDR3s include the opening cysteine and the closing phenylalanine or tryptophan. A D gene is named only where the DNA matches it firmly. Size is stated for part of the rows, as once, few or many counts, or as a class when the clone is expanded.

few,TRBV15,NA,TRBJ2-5,CATSREGAHRETQYF,TGTGCCACCAGCAGAGAGGGGGCACACAGAGAGACCCAGTACTTC
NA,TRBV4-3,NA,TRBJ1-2,CASSQEARNYGYTF,TGCGCCAGCAGCCAAGAAGCCCGTAACTATGGCTACACCTTC
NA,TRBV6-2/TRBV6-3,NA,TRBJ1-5,CASSYGAYRDRQPQRF,TGTGCCAGCAGTTACGGCGCATACAGGGATCGTCAGCCCCAGCGTTTT
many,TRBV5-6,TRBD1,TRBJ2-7,CASSLTTGGPYEQYF,TGTGCCAGCAGCTTGACCACAGGGGGCCCCTACGAGCAGTACTTC
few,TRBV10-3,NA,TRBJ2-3,CAIRSGRTTDTQYF,TGTGCCATCAGGTCAGGAAGGACCACAGATACGCAGTATTTT
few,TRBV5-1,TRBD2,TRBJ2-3,CASSAGLAGAGNTQYF,TGCGCCAGCAGCGCAGGACTAGCGGGGGCCGGGAATACGCAGTATTTT
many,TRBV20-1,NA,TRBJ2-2,CSASSPLWGGELFF,TGCAGTGCTTCTTCACCCTTGTGGGGCGGGGAGCTGTTTTTT
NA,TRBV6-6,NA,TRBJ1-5,CASRSDSYSNQPQHF,TGTGCCAGCAGGTCAGACAGCTATAGCAATCAGCCCCAGCATTTT
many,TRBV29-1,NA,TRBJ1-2,CSVETPPSTRGYTF,TGCAGCGTTGAGACTCCCCCTTCAACCCGGGGCTACACCTTC
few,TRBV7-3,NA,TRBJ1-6,CASSLTAAPNSPLHF,TGTGCCAGCAGCTTAACAGCGGCCCCCAATTCACCCCTCCACTTT
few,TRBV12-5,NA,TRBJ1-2,CASAPTFSGELANYGYTF,TGTGCTAGTGCCCCTACCTTCTCTGGGGAACTCGCTAACTATGGCTACACCTTC
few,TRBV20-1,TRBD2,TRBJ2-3,CSARPTSGPTDTQYF,TGCAGTGCTAGGCCTACTAGCGGGCCCACAGATACGCAGTATTTT
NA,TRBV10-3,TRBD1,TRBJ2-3,CASGTGGTDTQYF,TGTGCCTCCGGGACAGGGGGCACAGATACGCAGTATTTT